These 2 T cell receptor beta chains were sequenced from one sample in a study of control samples from healthy donors and cancer patients. Libraries were prepared by immunoSEQ multiplex PCR; TCRdb keeps only in-frame clonotypes and omits some of them. The sample includes over 150,000 clones, less than 95% of them seen just once. What was sequenced was PBMCs. These receptors were taken from a man aged 55 to 69 with colorectal cancer.

The rearrangement uses TRBV9 and TRBJ2-7; D is possibly TRBD2 (7 bases). Germline V gives CDR1 SGDLS, CDR2 YYNGEE. The CDR3 has 12 amino acids. Between the trimmed V and J ends, which lost 7 bases and 6 bases, there was a span of 14 bases. The CDR3 sequence: CASGGAAFEQYF. CDR3 coding DNA: TGTGCCAGCGGGGGGGCCGCCTTCGAGCAGTACTTC.

This chain links TRBV5-1 with TRBJ2-7, with D tentatively TRBD1 (5 bases). The germline V gene encodes CDR1 SGHRS and CDR2 YFSETQ. Trimming cost V 0 bases and J 5 bases, with 15 bases left between them. This CDR3 has 15 residues. The chain's CDR3 is CASSLGWQGRHEQYF. In DNA, the CDR3 is TGCGCCAGCAGCTTGGGTTGGCAGGGTCGGCACGAGCAGTACTTC.